This is a list of T cell receptor beta chains from one sample in a study of blood T cell repertoires in COVID-19. Here immunoSEQ multiplex PCR was the method, and the copy in TCRdb shows in-frame clones only, minus some. The sample lists 180,000 or so clones, about 86% seen once, with roughly 8.2% in the top ten. Sequencing was done on a sample of peripheral blood. These receptors originate from a man aged 55-75 years with acute or convalescent COVID-19. Both conserved end residues are part of each CDR3. The D gene is left open where the match is weak. Clone sizes are given selectively: once, few, many, or a class where the clone is expanded.

>TRBD2|TRBJ2-5|.|TRBV2
TGTGCCATCGCTAGGGCTAGCGGGGCTCAAGAGACCCAGTACTTC
CAIARASGAQETQYF
>TRBD1|TRBJ1-2|.|TRBV4-2
TGTGCCAGCAACCGGGCAGGGGGCAGGTATGGCTACACCTTC
CASNRAGGRYGYTF
>.|TRBJ2-2|.|TRBV23-1
TGCGCCAGCAGTCAATCTCGGGTCACCGGGGAGCTGTTTTTT
CASSQSRVTGELFF
>TRBD1|TRBJ1-5|.|TRBV18
TGTGCCAGCTCACGACTCGGACAGGGGAATCAGCCCCAGCATTTT
CASSRLGQGNQPQHF
>TRBD2|TRBJ2-7|.|TRBV28
TGTGCCAGCAGTTCCCGGACTAGCGGGAGGTCCCTCGAGCAGTACTTC
CASSSRTSGRSLEQYF
>.|TRBJ1-1|.|TRBV9
TGTGCCAGCAGCGTAGGAGGCAGCAACACTGAAGCTTTCTTT
CASSVGGSNTEAFF
>TRBD1|TRBJ1-6|.|TRBV12-3/TRBV12-4
TGTGCCAGCAGGGGGGACAGAACGTCGCCCCTCCACTTT
CASRGDRTSPLHF
>.|TRBJ2-7|.|TRBV28
TGTGCCAGCAGTTTAACGGAGTTCTACGAGCAGTACTTC
CASSLTEFYEQYF
>TRBD2|TRBJ2-3|.|TRBV5-4
TGTGCCAGCAGCCGGACTAGCCGGGATACGCAGTATTTT
CASSRTSRDTQYF
>.|TRBJ1-5|.|TRBV5-1
TGCGCCAGCAGCTTGGAGGGGGAGGGTCAGCCCCAGCATTTT
CASSLEGEGQPQHF
>.|TRBJ1-6|few|TRBV29-1
TGCAGCGTCCAACAGGGTTCGGGATCACCCCTCCACTTT
CSVQQGSGSPLHF
>TRBD2|TRBJ2-7|.|TRBV6-5
TGTGCCAGCAGTAGACTAGCGGGGGCCTACGAGCAGTACTTC
CASSRLAGAYEQYF
>TRBD1|TRBJ2-2|.|TRBV13
TGTGCCAGCAGCTTAGTAAGGTTATCCTGGGACAGATTGAACACCGGGGAGCTGTTTTTT
CASSLVRLSWDRLNTGELFF
>.|TRBJ1-6|once|TRBV19
TGTGCCAGTATCGGAGCTTATTCACCCCTCCACTTT
CASIGAYSPLHF
>.|TRBJ2-1|once|TRBV9
TGTGCCAGCAGCGCACTAGCTGTTTCCTACAATGAGCAGTTCTTC
CASSALAVSYNEQFF
>TRBD2|TRBJ2-3|.|TRBV7-3
TGTGCCAGCCAAGCGGGAGGTTGGGCAGATACGCAGTATTTT
CASQAGGWADTQYF
>TRBD2|TRBJ2-1|few|TRBV28
TGTGCCAGCAGCCCCTCAGGACTAGCGGACTACAATGAGCAGTTCTTC
CASSPSGLADYNEQFF
>TRBD2|TRBJ2-1|.|TRBV2
TGTGCCAGTTCCGGGACTAGCTCACCGAGCTCCTACAATGAGCAGTTCTTC
CASSGTSSPSSYNEQFF
>TRBD1|TRBJ1-6|.|TRBV2
TGTGCCAGCAGGGAGGGGACAGGGAGTAATAATTCACCCCTCCACTTT
CASREGTGSNNSPLHF
>TRBD2|TRBJ2-2|.|TRBV3-1/TRBV3-2
TGTGCCAGCAGCAATAGGGAACTAGCGGGAGCCGGCGGGGAGCTGTTTTTT
CASSNRELAGAGGELFF
>.|TRBJ1-1|.|TRBV28
TGTGCCAGCAGTTTAGGGTTCGGCGGTCAGAACACTGAAGCTTTCTTT
CASSLGFGGQNTEAFF
>.|TRBJ1-2|.|TRBV28
TGTGCCAGCAGTTTAGGTGGGTTTGGAGGTGGCTACACCTTC
CASSLGGFGGGYTF
>.|TRBJ2-7|.|TRBV30
TGTGCCTGGAGTCCAACCGACCGGGTCGAGCAGTACTTC
CAWSPTDRVEQYF
>TRBD1|TRBJ2-2|.|TRBV5-1
TGCGCCAGCAGCCCTCAGGGGGCCGGGAACACCGGGGAGCTGTTTTTT
CASSPQGAGNTGELFF
>TRBD1|TRBJ2-1|.|TRBV18
TGTGCCAGCTCACGCCCCGGGACAGGGGGCATGTATGAGCAGTTCTTC
CASSRPGTGGMYEQFF
>TRBD2|TRBJ2-1|.|TRBV6-4
TGTGCCAGCAGCCTCTCTAGCGGGAGGGGCGATGAGCAGTTCTTC
CASSLSSGRGDEQFF
>TRBD1|TRBJ2-3|.|TRBV6-5
TGTGCCAGCAGTTACGAACAGGGGGGAGGCACAGATACGCAGTATTTT
CASSYEQGGGTDTQYF
>.|TRBJ2-5|.|TRBV29-1
TGCAGCGTCGAGACTACGGGGGAGACCCAGTACTTC
CSVETTGETQYF
>TRBD2|TRBJ2-1|.|TRBV11-2
TGTGCCAGCAGCTTAGGGAGTCTAGCGGGGGGGAATGAGCAGTTCTTC
CASSLGSLAGGNEQFF
>.|TRBJ2-1|.|TRBV4-2
TGTGCCAGCAGTCAGGGGTCTGGGACCTACAATGAGCAGTTCTTC
CASSQGSGTYNEQFF
>TRBD2|TRBJ2-1|.|TRBV7-8
TGTGCCAGCAGCCTTGCACTAGCGACCCTTTACAATGAGCAGTTCTTC
CASSLALATLYNEQFF
>.|TRBJ1-3|few|TRBV30
TGTGCCTGGATGTCTTGGATGGGCTTTCCTGGAAACACCATATATTTT
CAWMSWMGFPGNTIYF
>.|TRBJ1-1|.|TRBV28
TGTGCCAGCAGGAAATTAACAAGTGAAGCTTTCTTT
CASRKLTSEAFF
>.|TRBJ2-3|.|TRBV30
TGTGCCTGGACAGGGGCTAGCGGTTTCACAGATACGCAGTATTTT
CAWTGASGFTDTQYF
>TRBD1|TRBJ2-7|.|TRBV6-2/TRBV6-3
TGTGCCAGCAGTCGACCCGGGACAGGCCTCGAGCAGTACTTC
CASSRPGTGLEQYF
>.|TRBJ2-1|.|TRBV28
TGTGCCAGCAGCCCCGTTAACAATGAGCAGTTCTTC
CASSPVNNEQFF
>TRBD1|TRBJ2-7|few|TRBV5-1
TGCGCCAGCAGGCGGACAGGGACCCACGAGCAGTACTTC
CASRRTGTHEQYF
>TRBD1|TRBJ2-1|.|TRBV3-1/TRBV3-2
TGTGCCAGCAGCCCGCTGTTAGGCCGAGGACAGGGCGGGAATGAGCAGTTCTTC
CASSPLLGRGQGGNEQFF
>TRBD1|TRBJ1-5|.|TRBV28
TGTGCCAGCAGTCAGGGGGCGGGTCAGCCCCAGCATTTT
CASSQGAGQPQHF
>TRBD1|TRBJ1-2|.|TRBV28
TGTGCCATCACACAGGGGAAGGACTATGGCTACACCTTC
CAITQGKDYGYTF
>TRBD1|TRBJ1-6|.|TRBV29-1
TGCAGCGTCCGGGACAGGGAAATTACTTCACCCCTCCACTTT
CSVRDREITSPLHF